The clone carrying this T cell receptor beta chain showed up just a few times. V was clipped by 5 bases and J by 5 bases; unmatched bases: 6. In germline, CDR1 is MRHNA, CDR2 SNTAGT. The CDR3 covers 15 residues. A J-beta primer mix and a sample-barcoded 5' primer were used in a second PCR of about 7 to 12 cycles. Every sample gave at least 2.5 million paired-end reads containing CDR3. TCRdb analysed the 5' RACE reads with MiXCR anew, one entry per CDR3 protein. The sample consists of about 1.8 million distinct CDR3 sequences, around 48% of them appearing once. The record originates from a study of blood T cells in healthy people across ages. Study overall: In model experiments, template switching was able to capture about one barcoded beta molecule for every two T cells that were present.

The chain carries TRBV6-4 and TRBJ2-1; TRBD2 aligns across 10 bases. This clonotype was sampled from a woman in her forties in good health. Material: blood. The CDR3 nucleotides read TGTGCCAGCAGTAGGCTAGCGGGGGCGAACAATGAGCAGTTCTTC. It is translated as CASSRLAGANNEQFF.